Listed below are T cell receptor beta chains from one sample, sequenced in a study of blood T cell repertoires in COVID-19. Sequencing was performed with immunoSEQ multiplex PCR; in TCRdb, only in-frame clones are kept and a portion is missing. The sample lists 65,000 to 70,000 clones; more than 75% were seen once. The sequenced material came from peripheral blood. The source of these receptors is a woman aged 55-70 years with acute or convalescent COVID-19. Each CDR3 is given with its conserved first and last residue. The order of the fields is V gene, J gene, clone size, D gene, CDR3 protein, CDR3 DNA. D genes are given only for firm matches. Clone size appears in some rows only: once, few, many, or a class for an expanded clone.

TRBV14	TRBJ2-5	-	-	CASSRGGERETQYF	TGTGCCAGCAGCCGCGGAGGGGAGAGGGAGACCCAGTACTTC
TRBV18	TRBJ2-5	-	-	CASSPKNRPQETQYF	TGTGCCAGCTCACCAAAAAACAGGCCGCAAGAGACCCAGTACTTC
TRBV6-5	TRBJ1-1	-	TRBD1	CASSYSAGQGHTEAFF	TGTGCCAGCAGTTACTCGGCGGGACAGGGTCACACTGAAGCTTTCTTT
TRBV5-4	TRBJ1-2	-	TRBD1	CASSAGQSLWIGYTF	TGTGCCAGCAGCGCGGGACAGTCACTTTGGATTGGCTACACCTTC
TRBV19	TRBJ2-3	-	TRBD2	CASSTERGSTDTQYF	TGTGCCAGTAGTACCGAGCGGGGGAGCACAGATACGCAGTATTTT
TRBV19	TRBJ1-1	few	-	CASSTAGVLTEAFF	TGTGCCAGTAGTACGGCGGGGGTACTCACTGAAGCTTTCTTT
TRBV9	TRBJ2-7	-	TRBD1	CASSVGQRSYEQYF	TGTGCCAGCAGCGTGGGACAGAGATCCTACGAGCAGTACTTC
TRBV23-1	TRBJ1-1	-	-	CASSQSGDTEAFF	TGCGCCAGCAGTCAAAGCGGGGACACTGAAGCTTTCTTT
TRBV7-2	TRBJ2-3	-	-	CASSLQGFTDTQYF	TGTGCCAGCAGCCTTCAGGGATTCACAGATACGCAGTATTTT
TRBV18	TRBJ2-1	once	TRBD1	CASSLGTGQGFYEQFF	TGTGCCAGCTCCCTCGGTACGGGACAGGGGTTTTATGAGCAGTTCTTC
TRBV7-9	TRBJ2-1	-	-	CASSLPGVNEQFF	TGTGCCAGCAGCTTACCAGGGGTCAATGAGCAGTTCTTC
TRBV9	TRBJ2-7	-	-	CASSVGGASSYEQYF	TGTGCCAGCAGCGTTGGCGGGGCGAGCTCCTACGAGCAGTACTTC
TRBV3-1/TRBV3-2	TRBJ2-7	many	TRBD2	CASSQESGGTPGYEQYF	TGTGCCAGCAGCCAAGAGAGCGGGGGGACACCCGGGTACGAGCAGTACTTC
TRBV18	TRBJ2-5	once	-	CASSPRQQETQYF	TGTGCCAGCTCACCCAGACAGCAAGAGACCCAGTACTTC
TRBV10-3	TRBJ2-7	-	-	CAISDPRYEQYF	TGTGCCATCAGTGACCCCCGGTACGAGCAGTACTTC
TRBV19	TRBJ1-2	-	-	CASSTLRQDYYTF	TGTGCCAGTAGTACCTTGCGACAGGATTACTACACCTTC
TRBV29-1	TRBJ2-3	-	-	CSVLPTSSADTQYF	TGCAGCGTTCTACCCACTAGCTCGGCTGATACGCAGTATTTT
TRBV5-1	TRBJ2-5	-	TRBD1	CASSFPGQGARRKETQYF	TGCGCCAGCAGCTTCCCGGGACAGGGGGCGAGACGGAAAGAGACCCAGTACTTC
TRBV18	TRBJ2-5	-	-	CASSTKASKETQYF	TGTGCCAGCTCAACTAAGGCTAGTAAAGAGACCCAGTACTTC
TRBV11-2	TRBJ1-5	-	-	CASSLADKGQPQHF	TGTGCCAGCAGCTTAGCGGACAAGGGTCAGCCCCAGCATTTT
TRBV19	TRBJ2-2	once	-	CASSIRGTGELFF	TGTGCCAGTAGTATTAGGGGGACCGGGGAGCTGTTTTTT
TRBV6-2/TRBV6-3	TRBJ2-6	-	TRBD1	CASSQDGQGSGANVLTF	TGTGCCAGCAGTCAAGACGGACAGGGGTCTGGGGCCAACGTCCTGACTTTC
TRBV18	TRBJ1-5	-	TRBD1	CASSPPGTDNQPQHF	TGTGCCAGCTCACCACCGGGGACAGACAATCAGCCCCAGCATTTT
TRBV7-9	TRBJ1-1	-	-	CASSSDRLNTEAFF	TGTGCCAGCAGCTCGGACAGACTGAACACTGAAGCTTTCTTT
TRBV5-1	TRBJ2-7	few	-	CASSLETAPGGQYF	TGCGCCAGCAGCTTAGAGACAGCACCTGGCGGGCAGTACTTC
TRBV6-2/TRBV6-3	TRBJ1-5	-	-	CASSYLGGQPKPQHF	TGTGCCAGCAGTTACCTAGGAGGGCAGCCTAAGCCCCAGCATTTT
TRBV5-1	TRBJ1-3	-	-	CASSLGTSGNTIYF	TGCGCCAGCAGCTTGGGGACATCTGGAAACACCATATATTTT
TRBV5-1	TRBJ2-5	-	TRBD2	CASSFGLAGPEGETQYF	TGCGCCAGCAGCTTTGGACTAGCGGGGCCAGAAGGGGAGACCCAGTACTTC
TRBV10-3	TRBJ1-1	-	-	CAISLDPGGGNTEAFF	TGTGCCATCAGCTTGGACCCGGGGGGCGGGAACACTGAAGCTTTCTTT
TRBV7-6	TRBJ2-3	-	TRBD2	CASSLGVYLTSGGETDTQYF	TGTGCCAGCAGCTTAGGCGTATACTTGACTAGCGGGGGGGAGACAGATACGCAGTATTTT
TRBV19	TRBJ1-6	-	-	CASSITGEDSPLHF	TGTGCCAGTAGTATTACGGGGGAGGATTCACCCCTCCACTTT
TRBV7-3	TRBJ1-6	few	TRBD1	CASSAQAAGQGLSTLHF	TGTGCCAGCAGCGCCCAAGCTGCCGGACAGGGGCTTAGCACCCTCCACTTT
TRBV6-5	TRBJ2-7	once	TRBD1	CASSGTARTYEQYF	TGTGCCAGCTCCGGGACAGCACGCACCTACGAGCAGTACTTC
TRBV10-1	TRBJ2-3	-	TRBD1	CASSEGIPGQGSTDTQYF	TGCGCCAGCAGTGAAGGTATTCCGGGACAGGGGTCAACAGATACGCAGTATTTT
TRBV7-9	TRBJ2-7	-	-	CASSIGQYEQYF	TGTGCCAGCAGCATCGGACAGTACGAGCAGTACTTC
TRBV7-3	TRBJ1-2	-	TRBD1	CASSPGQGGGYTF	TGTGCCAGCAGCCCGGGACAGGGGGGCGGCTACACCTTC
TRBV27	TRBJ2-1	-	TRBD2	CASIEEASGGGEQFF	TGTGCCAGCATTGAAGAGGCTAGCGGGGGGGGTGAGCAGTTCTTC
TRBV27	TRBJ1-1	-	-	CASRQGNTEAFF	TGTGCCAGCAGACAGGGGAACACTGAAGCTTTCTTT
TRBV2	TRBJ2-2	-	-	CASSPGEYTGELFF	TGTGCCAGCAGCCCAGGGGAATATACCGGGGAGCTGTTTTTT
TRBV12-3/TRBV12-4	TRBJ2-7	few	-	CASSFGTYEQYF	TGTGCCAGCAGTTTTGGCACCTACGAGCAGTACTTC
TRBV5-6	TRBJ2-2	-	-	CASSGRQGWEVGELFF	TGTGCCAGCAGCGGACGACAGGGTTGGGAGGTCGGGGAGCTGTTTTTT
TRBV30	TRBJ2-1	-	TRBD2	CAWDGGDEQFF	TGTGCCTGGGACGGGGGGGATGAGCAGTTCTTC
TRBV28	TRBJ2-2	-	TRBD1	CAGRFTGGADTGELFF	TGTGCCGGCAGATTTACAGGGGGCGCCGACACCGGGGAGCTGTTTTTT
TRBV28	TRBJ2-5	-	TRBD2	CASSLGLAGGQETQYF	TGTGCCAGCAGCCTCGGACTAGCGGGGGGGCAAGAGACCCAGTACTTC
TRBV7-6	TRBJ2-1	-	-	CASRPTAYSYNEQFF	TGTGCCAGCAGACCGACAGCCTACTCCTACAATGAGCAGTTCTTC
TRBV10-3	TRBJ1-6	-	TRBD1	CAISPDRVNSPLHF	TGTGCCATCAGCCCCGACAGGGTCAATTCACCCCTCCACTTT
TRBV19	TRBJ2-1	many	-	CASMRLHEQFF	TGTGCCAGTATGCGGCTTCATGAGCAGTTCTTC
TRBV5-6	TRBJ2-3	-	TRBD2	CASSSITSGAGDTQYF	TGTGCCAGCAGCTCAATAACTAGCGGGGCTGGAGATACGCAGTATTTT
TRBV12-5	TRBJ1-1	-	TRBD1	CASGPTGVTGAFF	TGTGCTAGTGGCCCTACAGGGGTGACGGGAGCTTTCTTT
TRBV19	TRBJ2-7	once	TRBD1	CASSIRDRGTYEQYF	TGTGCCAGTAGCATTCGGGACAGGGGAACCTACGAGCAGTACTTC
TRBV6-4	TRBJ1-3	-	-	CASSDSPAVPKDSGNTIYF	TGTGCCAGCAGTGACAGTCCCGCCGTACCTAAAGACTCTGGAAACACCATATATTTT
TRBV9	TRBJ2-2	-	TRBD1	CACSPAATGAGELFF	TGTGCCTGCTCCCCGGCGGCGACAGGGGCCGGGGAGCTGTTTTTT
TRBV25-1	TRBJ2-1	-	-	CAISSGATEQFF	TGTGCCATCAGCAGTGGGGCGACTGAGCAGTTCTTC
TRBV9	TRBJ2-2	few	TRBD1	CATRRQGSTGELFF	TGTGCCACTAGAAGACAGGGTAGCACCGGGGAGCTGTTTTTT
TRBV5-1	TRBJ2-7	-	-	CASSYGTYYEQYF	TGCGCCAGCAGTTACGGGACATACTACGAGCAGTACTTC
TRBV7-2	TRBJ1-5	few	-	CASSFRSNQPQHF	TGTGCCAGCAGCTTTCGGAGCAATCAGCCCCAGCATTTT
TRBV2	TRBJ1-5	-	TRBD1	CASGLTGGNNQPQHF	TGTGCCAGCGGGTTGACAGGGGGCAACAATCAGCCCCAGCATTTT
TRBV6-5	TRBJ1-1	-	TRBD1	CASSYDRETEAFF	TGTGCCAGCAGTTATGACAGGGAGACTGAAGCTTTCTTT
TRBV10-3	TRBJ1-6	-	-	CAISELGSRGEALHF	TGTGCCATCAGTGAGCTGGGGAGTCGTGGGGAGGCCCTCCACTTT